Listed below are T cell receptor beta chains from one sample, sequenced in a study of blood T cell repertoires in COVID-19. Using immunoSEQ multiplex PCR, the repertoire was profiled, and TCRdb retains in-frame clones only, with some absent. This sample has over 60,000 clones, with more than 90% found just once. The sample comprised peripheral blood. These receptors all stem from a woman of 80 years or more with active or convalescent COVID-19. CDR3s leave out the opening cysteine and the closing phenylalanine or tryptophan.

j_call v_call cdr3_aa
TRBJ1-1 TRBV3-1/TRBV3-2 ASSQVMSSEAF
TRBJ1-2 TRBV28 ASLQDNGYT
TRBJ1-2 TRBV6-5 ASSPRPVGYGYT
TRBJ2-7 TRBV6-1 ASSDIGQGSYEQY
TRBJ2-1 TRBV24-1 ATEYLNEQF
TRBJ1-4 TRBV7-7 AAWSRNEKLF
TRBJ2-2 TRBV6-5 ASGVAANTGELF
TRBJ2-7 TRBV6-2/TRBV6-3 ASSSGGGGSYEQY
TRBJ1-6 TRBV5-1 ASSLQGGNSPLH
TRBJ1-1 TRBV3-1/TRBV3-2 ASSQEGRGGEAF
TRBJ2-2 TRBV7-2 ASSFGSGGNTGELF
TRBJ1-2 TRBV28 ASSFGMAGYGYT
TRBJ1-6 TRBV5-6 ASSLDRASNSPLH
TRBJ2-7 TRBV19 ASSMGQGAYEQY
TRBJ1-1 TRBV9 ASSTRTGENTEAF
TRBJ1-2 TRBV10-3 AISEPVMAGEGYT
TRBJ2-5 TRBV6-5 ASSRGLAGMETQY
TRBJ1-3 TRBV4-2 ASSQDPVPFSGNTIY
TRBJ2-3 TRBV28 ASSSGTRNTDTQY
TRBJ2-1 TRBV9 ASSGGAYNEQF
TRBJ1-5 TRBV25-1 ASSWGVNQPQH
TRBJ2-3 TRBV5-8 ASSPRPGLARATDTQY